The T cell receptor beta chain under discussion was sequenced for a study of cytomegalovirus exposure and HLA in healthy donors. PCR employed 60 Vbeta and 13 Jbeta primers. Data came from immunoSEQ multiplex PCR; TCRdb stores just in-frame clones and leaves some out. The table has roughly 180,000 clones, 80% seen once; the top ten hold about 1.3%. Study findings and constraints: Researchers counted around 170 TCR beta chains as cytomegalovirus-associated.

The J segment lost 5 bases and the V segment lost 6 bases, leaving 7 bases of the junction unmatched. Germline CDR1 SGHTA, CDR2 FQGNSA. The CDR3 consists of 14 residues. Remarks on this clone: Its cognate antigen is unknown.

This chain links TRBV7-2 with TRBJ2-5; TRBD1 matches at 9 bases. This clonotype originated in a man between 25 and 39 years old in good health and CMV-seronegative. What was sequenced was PBMCs. Here the CDR3 reads CASSYRDRVETQYF. The CDR3 DNA reads as TGTGCCAGCAGTTACCGGGACAGGGTGGAGACCCAGTACTTC.